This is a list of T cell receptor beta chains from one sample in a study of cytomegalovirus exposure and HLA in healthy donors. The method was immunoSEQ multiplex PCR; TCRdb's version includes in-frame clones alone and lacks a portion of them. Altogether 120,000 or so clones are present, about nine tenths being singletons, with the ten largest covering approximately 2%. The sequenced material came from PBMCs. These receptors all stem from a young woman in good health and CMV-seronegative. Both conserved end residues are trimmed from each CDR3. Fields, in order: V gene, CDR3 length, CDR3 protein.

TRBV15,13,ATSRGNSELNEQF
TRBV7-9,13,ASSPGTSGQETQY
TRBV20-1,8,SARRGEQF
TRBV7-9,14,ASSTPWTSGDGELF
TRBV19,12,ATKDRRYNQPQH
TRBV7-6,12,ASSLFSSGYEQY
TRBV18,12,ASSPGWTGDEQY
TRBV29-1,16,SVEDRRSGRRAYNEQF
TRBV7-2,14,ASSLSLAGTPHEQY
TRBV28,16,ASSLPSPTGGLAYEQY
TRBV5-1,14,ASSSVGGDRLDEQY
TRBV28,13,ASSQGLISGNTIY
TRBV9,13,ASSGLAGEGGEQF
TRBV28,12,ASSSEYATDTQY
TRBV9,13,ASSVAGGFQETQY
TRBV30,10,AWSPRGFGAF
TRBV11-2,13,ASSSRDRLFYGYT
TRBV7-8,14,ASSVDRDKWTDTQY
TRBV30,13,ACQNLGGSTDTQY
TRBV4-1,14,ASSQEVGVSGDTQY
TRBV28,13,ASRTSTGSYQPQH
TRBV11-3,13,ASSTLALSYNEQF
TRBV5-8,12,ASSLGRFGETQY
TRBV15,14,ATSGGGEGSDQPQH
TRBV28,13,ASSRAPQDRYGYT
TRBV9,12,ASSVVLGADTQY
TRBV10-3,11,AISERGRDTQY